The 20 T cell receptor beta chains reported below all come from one sample, sequenced in a study of T cell repertoires in cytomegalovirus infection. No antigens are known for them. TCRdb independently ran MiXCR on the reads; one entry per CDR3 protein. The table shows approximately 990,000 distinct CDR3 sequences, with less than 35% occurring only once. The sample here was cultured CD8+ T cells from PBMCs, taken from culture after CMV antigen stimulation. The source is a human donor in good health (CMV status not recorded). Some clones in this sample may be carry-over from other donors' samples.

The chain uses TRBV6-5 and TRBJ1-4, with D possibly TRBD1 on 6 matching bases. The germline V gene encodes CDR1 MNHEY and CDR2 SVGAGI. The germline V and J ends were trimmed by 6 bases and 8 bases, with 19 bases remaining between them. This CDR3 is 15 amino acids long. The CDR3 loop reads CASSPYRGREEKLFF. In DNA, the CDR3 is TGTGCCAGCAGCCCCTATCGGGGGCGTGAGGAAAAACTGTTTTTT.

In this sample, this clonotype turned up a few times. The V call is TRBV4-1, the J call TRBJ1-1, with D possibly being TRBD1 (5 bases). Germline V gives CDR1 MGHRA, CDR2 YSYEKL. The CDR3 length is 14 residues. Between the trimmed V and J ends, which lost 4 bases and 7 bases, there was a span of 16 bases. This CDR3 reads CASSRAGPLYEAFF. The DNA of the CDR3 is TGCGCCAGCAGCCGAGCGGGACCGTTGTATGAAGCTTTCTTT.

The chain is built from TRBV27 and TRBJ1-1; TRBD1 aligns across 7 bases. Germline V gene data show CDR1 as MNHEY and CDR2 as SMNVEV (reference sequence). This CDR3 region has 14 residues. The ends lost 5 bases at V and 6 bases at J; junction bases unmatched: 9. The CDR3 sequence: CASSPRGRGAEAFF. DNA of the CDR3: TGTGCCAGCAGTCCCCGGGGCAGGGGGGCTGAAGCTTTCTTT.

This sequence joins TRBV3-1 and TRBJ1-1, with D possibly TRBD1 on 5 matching bases. The V gene lost 7 bases and the J gene lost 7 bases, with 13 bases spanning the gap. Per germline, CDR1 LGHDT and CDR2 YNNKEL (reference sequence). The CDR3 runs 12 residues. This CDR3 reads CASNQGTVEAFF. In DNA form, the CDR3 reads TGTGCCAGCAACCAGGGAACAGTTGAAGCTTTCTTT.

The chain joins TRBV10-3 to TRBJ1-5, with D possibly being TRBD1 (5 bases). Per the germline V gene, CDR1 is ENHRY and CDR2 is SYGVKD. V gave up 0 bases and J gave up 4 bases, with 10 bases separating them. The CDR3 spans 15 residues. The CDR3 loop is CAISESGELNQPQHF. DNA for the CDR3: TGTGCCATCAGTGAGTCGGGGGAGCTTAATCAGCCCCAGCATTTT.

This clonotype was counted only a few times. A read error may be the cause here, since a much bigger clone is one base away. The chain has TRBV7-9 and TRBJ2-5; the D is unclear. Trimming took off 5 bases at V and 1 base at J, with 5 bases between the two ends. CDR3 length: 12 amino acids. Germline V CDR1 and CDR2: SEHNR, FQNEAQ (reference sequence). The DNA of the CDR3 is TGTGCCAGCAGCACACTCCAAGAGACCCAGTACTTC. As protein: CASSTLQETQYF.

This sequence joins TRBV27 and TRBJ2-5, with 12 nucleotides matching TRBD2. Germline V lookup: CDR1 MNHEY, CDR2 SMNVEV (reference sequence). This CDR3 comprises 16 residues. Trimming at V came to 5 bases and at J to 0 bases, leaving 4 bases not matched to a gene. The CDR3 here is CASSPRLAGDQETQYF. CDR3 nucleotide sequence: TGTGCCAGCAGTCCCAGACTAGCGGGGGACCAAGAGACCCAGTACTTC.

Remarks on this clonotype: Given a much more abundant clone one base away, this may be a read error. This chain joins TRBV7-2 and TRBJ1-1, with D uncertain. Germline CDR1 and CDR2: SGHTA and FQGNSA. The CDR3 runs to 15 residues. CDR3 coding DNA: TGTGCCAGCAACTTACTATATGGGAGGTACACTGAAGCTTTCTTT. Amino acids: CASNLLYGRYTEAFF.

This clonotype was seen a handful of times. The gene calls are TRBV11-2 and TRBJ1-1, with 9 positions matching TRBD1. Germline-derived CDR1 and CDR2 are SGHAT and FQNNGV. With 5 bases clipped from V and 3 bases from J, the junction kept 13 bases outside the gene matches. CDR3 length equals 17 residues. The CDR3: CASSPWRGQGEYTEAFF. The CDR3 DNA reads as TGTGCCAGCAGCCCGTGGCGGGGACAGGGTGAATACACTGAAGCTTTCTTT. Full variable domain (remainder filled in from reference TRBV11-2 and TRBJ1-1): EAGVAQSPRYKIIEKRQSVAFWCNPISGHATLYWYQQILGQGPKLLIQFQNNGVVDDSQLPKDRFSAERLKGVDSTLKIQPAKLEDSAVYLCASSPWRGQGEYTEAFFGQGTRLTVV.

In this sample, this clonotype turned up a few times. This chain joins TRBV4-1 and TRBJ1-2, with D unresolved. The V end was cut by 3 bases, the J end by 0 bases, with 17 bases between. The CDR3 spans 17 residues. Looked up from germline, CDR1 is MGHRA and CDR2 is YSYEKL. The CDR3 sequence is CASSQALSLMANYGYTF. CDR3 in DNA: TGCGCCAGCAGCCAGGCCCTTTCCTTGATGGCTAACTATGGCTACACCTTC.

Remarks on this clonotype: This clone may be a read error of a much larger clone one base away. The V gene is TRBV7-2, the J gene TRBJ2-1; TRBD1 agrees at 7 bases. The germline V gene has CDR1 SGHTA and CDR2 FQGNSA. The CDR3 is 11 residues long. CDR3 DNA: TGTGTCAGCCGAGGGGGCTTGGAGCAGTTCTTC. This gives the protein CVSRGGLEQFF.

The chain carries TRBV12-3 or TRBV12-4 and TRBJ2-3; D gene uncertain. The CDR3 length is 14 residues. V lost 1 base and J lost 2, with 7 bases in between. CDR3 DNA: TGTGCCAGCAGTTTAGTTCTCCACACAGATACGCAGTATTTT. It codes for CASSLVLHTDTQYF.

This chain links TRBV7-6 with TRBJ1-6; D perhaps matches TRBD1 (5 bases). The germline gives CDR1 SGHVS, CDR2 FNYEAQ. V lost 5 bases and J 7 bases, leaving 15 bases between the germline ends. The length of the CDR3 is 15 residues. CDR3: CASSPTRVGNSPLHF. In nucleotides, the CDR3 is TGTGCCAGCAGCCCAACCAGGGTGGGGAATTCACCCCTCCACTTT.

V usage is TRBV7-4 and J usage is TRBJ2-2; D not resolved. Germline V lookup: CDR1 SGHVT, CDR2 SQSDAQ. V was clipped by 3 bases and J by 4 bases, with 15 bases between them. There are 16 residues in the CDR3. DNA of the CDR3: TGTGCCAGCAGCTTGCTAGGTCACGCGAGCACCGGGGAGCTGTTTTTT. It translates to CASSLLGHASTGELFF.

This clonotype was detected ten times or more. The rearrangement uses TRBV27 and TRBJ2-1, with 8 bases matching TRBD2. The CDR3 is 16 amino acids. Germline CDR1 reads MNHEY; CDR2 reads SMNVEV (reference sequence). The V segment lost 6 bases and the J segment 0 bases; nucleotides outside the gene matches: 7. The CDR3 nucleotides are TGTGCCAGCAGCCCCCTGGGGACTAGCTCCTACAATGAGCAGTTCTTC. Translated, it gives CASSPLGTSSYNEQFF.

The V call is TRBV27, the J call TRBJ2-7, with a possible D match to TRBD1 (6 bases). Trimming shortened V by 5 bases and J by 0 bases, and 14 bases separated the two germline ends. The CDR3 is 15 amino acids. CDR1 MNHEY and CDR2 SMNVEV come from the germline V gene (reference sequence). CDR3 region: CASSNQTGSSYEQYF. CDR3 coding DNA: TGTGCCAGCAGTAACCAGACAGGAAGCTCCTACGAGCAGTACTTC.

This clonotype has just a few counts. This rearrangement joins TRBV2 to TRBJ1-2; D is possibly TRBD1 (6 bases). The V end lost 8 bases, the J end lost 6 bases, and 16 bases lay between the germline ends. This CDR3 region has 13 residues. Germline CDR1 is SNHLY and CDR2 is FYNNEI. As DNA, the CDR3 is TGTGCCAGCCTTCGGACAGTCTTAAATGGCTACACCTTC. This codes for CASLRTVLNGYTF.

The chain recombines TRBV4-1 with TRBJ2-7; D unclear. This CDR3 region has 13 residues. Germline V gene sequence: CDR1 MGHRA, CDR2 YSYEKL. Trimming removed 1 base from V and 6 bases from J, with 10 bases in between. The CDR3, as DNA: TGCGCCAGCAGCCAAGTCGGCGCTTTCGAGCAGTACTTC. Its translation is CASSQVGAFEQYF.

The genes are TRBV4-3 and TRBJ2-1, with 9 nucleotides matching TRBD1. V lost 1 base to trimming and J lost 7 bases; unmatched junction nucleotides: 8. CDR3 length: 16 amino acids. Germline assignment: CDR1 LGHNA and CDR2 YSLEER. This CDR3 is CASSQAGQGPRNEQFF. CDR3 nucleotide sequence: TGCGCCAGCAGCCAAGCAGGACAGGGGCCCCGAAATGAGCAGTTCTTC.

The sample holds a few counts of this clonotype. V gene TRBV6-5 combines with J gene TRBJ1-1; no definite D call. The germline V and J ends were trimmed by 3 bases and 3 bases, with 17 bases remaining between them. Germline V CDR1 and CDR2: MNHEY, SVGAGI. The CDR3 is 16 amino acids. The CDR3 is CASSYVGFWNDTEAFF. The CDR3 DNA follows: TGTGCCAGCAGTTATGTAGGGTTTTGGAATGACACTGAAGCTTTCTTT.